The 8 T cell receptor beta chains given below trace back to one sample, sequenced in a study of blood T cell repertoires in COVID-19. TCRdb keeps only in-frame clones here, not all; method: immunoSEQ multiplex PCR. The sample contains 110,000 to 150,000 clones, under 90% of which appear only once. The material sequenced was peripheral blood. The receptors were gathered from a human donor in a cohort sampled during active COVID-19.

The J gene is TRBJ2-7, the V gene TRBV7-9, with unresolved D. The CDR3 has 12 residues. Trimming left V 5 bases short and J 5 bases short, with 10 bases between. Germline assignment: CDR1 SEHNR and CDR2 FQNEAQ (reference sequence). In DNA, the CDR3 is TGTGCCAGCAGCATATTAGTGCACGAGCAGTACTTC. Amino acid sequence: CASSILVHEQYF.

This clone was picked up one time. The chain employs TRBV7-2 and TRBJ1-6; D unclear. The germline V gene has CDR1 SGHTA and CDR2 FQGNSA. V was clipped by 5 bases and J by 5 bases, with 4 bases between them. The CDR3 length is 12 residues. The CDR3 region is CASSQDNSPLHF. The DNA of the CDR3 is TGTGCCAGCAGCCAGGATAATTCACCCCTCCACTTT.

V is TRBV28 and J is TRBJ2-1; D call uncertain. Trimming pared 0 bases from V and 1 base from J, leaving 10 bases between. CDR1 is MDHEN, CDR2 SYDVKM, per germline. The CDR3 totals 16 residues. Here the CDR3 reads CASSLWGRDSYNEQFF. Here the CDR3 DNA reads TGTGCCAGCAGTTTATGGGGCAGAGATTCCTACAATGAGCAGTTCTTC.

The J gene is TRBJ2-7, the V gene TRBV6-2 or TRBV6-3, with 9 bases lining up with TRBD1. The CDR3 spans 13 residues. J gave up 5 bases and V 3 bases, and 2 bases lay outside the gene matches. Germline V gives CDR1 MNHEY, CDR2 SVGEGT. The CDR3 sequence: CASSYGTGNEQYF. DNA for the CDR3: TGTGCCAGCAGTTATGGGACAGGGAACGAGCAGTACTTC.

The CDR3, as DNA: TGTGCCAGCAGCATACTCCCCGATTTCACTTATGAGCAGTTCTTC. This sequence encodes CASSILPDFTYEQFF. V usage is TRBV11-1 and J usage is TRBJ2-1; D unclear. The germline V and J ends were trimmed by 5 bases and 8 bases, with 19 bases remaining between them. Germline values: CDR1 SGHAT, CDR2 FQDESV (reference sequence). This CDR3 spans 15 amino acids.

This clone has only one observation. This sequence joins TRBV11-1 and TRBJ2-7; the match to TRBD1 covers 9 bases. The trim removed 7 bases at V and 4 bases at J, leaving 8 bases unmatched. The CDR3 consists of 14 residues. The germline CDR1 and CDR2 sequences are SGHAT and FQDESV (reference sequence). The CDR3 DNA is TGTGCCAGCAAACGTCGGACAGGGGATTACGAGCAGTACTTC. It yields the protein CASKRRTGDYEQYF. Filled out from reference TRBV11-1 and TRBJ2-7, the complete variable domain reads EAEVAQSPRYKITEKSQAVAFWCDPISGHATLYWYRQILGQGPELLVQFQDESVVDDSQLPKDRFSAERLKGVDSTLKIQPAELGDSAMYLCASKRRTGDYEQYFGPGTRLTVT.

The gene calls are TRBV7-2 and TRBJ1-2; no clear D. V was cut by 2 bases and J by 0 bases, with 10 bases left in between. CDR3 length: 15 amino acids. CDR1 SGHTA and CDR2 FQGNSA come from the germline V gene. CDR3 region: CASSLNRPTNYGYTF. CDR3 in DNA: TGTGCCAGCAGCTTAAACAGACCTACTAACTATGGCTACACCTTC.

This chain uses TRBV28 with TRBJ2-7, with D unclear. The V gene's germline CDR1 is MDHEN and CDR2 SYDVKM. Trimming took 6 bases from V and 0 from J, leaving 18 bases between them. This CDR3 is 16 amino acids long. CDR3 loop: CASSPPELRSSYEQYF. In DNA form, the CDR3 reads TGTGCCAGCAGCCCGCCTGAGTTGAGGAGCTCCTACGAGCAGTACTTC.